Shown below are 2 T cell receptor beta chains from a single sample sequenced in a study of radiotherapy plus CTLA-4 blockade in lung cancer. The method was immunoSEQ multiplex PCR; TCRdb's version includes in-frame clones alone and lacks a portion of them. The data hold roughly 69,000 clones, with more than 70% observed a single time. Sequenced material: peripheral blood, taken from a patient treated with radiotherapy plus ipilimumab. The receptor source for this set is a human donor with non-small cell lung cancer whose response to radiotherapy plus ipilimumab could not be evaluated. Some clones in this sample may be carry-over from other donors' samples.

The chain uses TRBV5-1 and TRBJ2-2; weak D call: TRBD2 (6 bases). There are 15 residues in the CDR3. In germline, CDR1 is SGHRS, CDR2 YFSETQ. Trimming took 6 bases from V and 0 from J, leaving 12 bases between them. The CDR3 nucleotides are TGCGCCAGCACCCTTCGGGGGTCGAACACCGGGGAGCTGTTTTTT. Amino acids: CASTLRGSNTGELFF.

This clone has ten or more counts. The gene calls are TRBV4-1 and TRBJ2-7; 12 positions match TRBD2. V was clipped by 4 bases and J by 3 bases; unmatched bases: 19. CDR3 length equals 20 residues. Looked up from germline, CDR1 is MGHRA and CDR2 is YSYEKL. The CDR3 region is CASSLLEHTFLAGGDYEQYF. The CDR3 DNA reads TGCGCCAGCAGCCTTCTCGAGCACACTTTCCTAGCGGGGGGGGACTACGAGCAGTACTTC.